The 20 T cell receptor beta chains in this list originate from one sample, sequenced in a study of CD8+CD57+ T cells in acquired aplastic anemia. CDR3 and TCR beta VDJ profiling relied on a genomic DNA template. TCRdb re-called the reads through MiXCR, storing one row per CDR3 protein. Of approximately 380,000 distinct CDR3 sequences listed, about two thirds are singletons. Sample: sorted CD4+, CD8+, or CD8+CD57+ T cells (not recorded which) from PBMCs. Receptors originate from a human donor in good health, serving as a control.

Turning to this clonotype: This may stem from a read error, because a much larger clone lies one nucleotide away. The V and J genes are TRBV7-2 and TRBJ1-2; TRBD1 might be the D (6 bases). The germline gives CDR1 SGHTA, CDR2 FQGNSA. This CDR3 contains 15 residues. V was pared by 8 bases and J by 2 bases, with 18 bases between. Here the CDR3 reads CASGYSRGANYGYTF. The CDR3 DNA reads TGTGCCAGCGGTTACTCGCGGGGGGCGAACTATGGCTACACCTTC. Full variable domain (remainder filled in from reference TRBV7-2 and TRBJ1-2): GAGVSQSPSNKVTEKGKDVELRCDPISGHTALYWYRQSLGQGLEFLIYFQGNSAPDKSGLPSDRFSAERTGGSVSTLTIQRTQQEDSAVYLCASGYSRGANYGYTFGSGTRLTVV.

J is TRBJ1-1 and V is TRBV5-5; tentative D call: TRBD1 (6 bases). Trimming stripped 5 bases from V and 0 bases from J, with 17 bases between. From germline, CDR1 is SGHKS and CDR2 YYEKEE (reference sequence). The CDR3 is 16 residues long. CDR3 region: CASSFTGRLMNTEAFF. The CDR3 DNA follows: TGTGCCAGCAGTTTTACAGGGCGTCTCATGAACACTGAAGCTTTCTTT.

V gene TRBV2 combines with J gene TRBJ2-7, with D maybe TRBD2 (5 bases). Germline V gene sequence: CDR1 SNHLY, CDR2 FYNNEI. V lost 6 bases, J lost 6 bases, and 12 bases lay in between. This CDR3 is 12 amino acids long. DNA of the CDR3: TGTGCCAGCAGCGTAGCGAAACGCGAGCAGTACTTC. Amino acids: CASSVAKREQYF. Complete variable domain (other parts from reference TRBV2 and TRBJ2-7): EPEVTQTPSHQVTQMGQEVILRCVPISNHLYFYWYRQILGQKVEFLVSFYNNEISEKSEIFDDQFSVERPDGSNFTLKIRSTKLEDSAMYFCASSVAKREQYFGPGTRLTVT.

The chain is built from TRBV9 and TRBJ2-5; maybe TRBD1 (5 bases). The V gene's germline CDR1 is SGDLS and CDR2 YYNGEE. This CDR3 region has 15 residues. Trimming shortened V by 10 bases and J by 2 bases, and 21 bases separated the two germline ends. The DNA of the CDR3 is TGTGCCTGGAGCCAGGGCGGTCGCCGACAAGAGACCCAGTACTTC. Its protein is CAWSQGGRRQETQYF.

This clonotype was seen many times. The V call is TRBV20-1, the J call TRBJ2-3; 7 bases agree with TRBD2. Germline V gene sequence: CDR1 DFQATT, CDR2 SNEGSKA (reference sequence). V lost 3 bases, J lost 2 bases, and 5 bases stayed unmatched. CDR3 length: 14 amino acids. The CDR3 DNA is TGCAGTGCTAGCGGCCTAGCGGTCACAGATACGCAGTATTTT. Protein sequence: CSASGLAVTDTQYF.

A remark on this clonotype: The CDR3 does not close with the conserved phenylalanine or tryptophan, likely indicating a read error. This chain uses TRBV27 with TRBJ2-5; no firm D call. V was clipped by 5 bases and J by 0 bases, with 7 bases between them. There are 13 residues in the CDR3. Germline CDR1 MNHEY, CDR2 SMNVEV (reference sequence). CDR3 amino acids: CASSPPYQETQYL. CDR3 in DNA: TGTGCCAGCAGTCCACCGTACCAAGAGACCCAGTACCTC.

With regard to this clonotype: Relative to the germline gene, one junction end is altered; a read error may explain this. The CDR3 reads CATSREDLQGYEQYF. DNA for the CDR3: TGTGCCACCAGCAGAGAGGACCTACAGGGCTACGAGCAGTACTTC. V usage is TRBV5-5 and J usage is TRBJ2-7; TRBD1 might be the D (6 bases). The CDR3 totals 15 residues. CDR1 SGHKS and CDR2 YYEKEE come from the germline V gene (reference sequence).

This clonotype was recorded a few times. The germline gene is not matched at one end of the junction; a read error may be the cause. V gene TRBV10-3 combines with J gene TRBJ1-2; TRBD1 might be the D (6 bases). CDR1 is ENHRY, CDR2 SYGVKD, per germline. The CDR3 sequence is 14 residues long. CDR3 residues: CASSTPTGNYGYTF. CDR3 nucleotides: TGTGCCAGCAGTACGCCTACAGGGAACTATGGCTACACCTTC.

For this clonotype: The junction departs from germline at one end; a sequencing error may be responsible. The rearrangement links TRBV7-2 to TRBJ2-3; tentative D call: TRBD1 (6 bases). There are 14 residues in the CDR3. Germline V gene data show CDR1 as SGHTA and CDR2 as FQGNSA. The CDR3 region is CASSLGLRTDTEYF. The CDR3 DNA is TGTGCCAGCAGCCTCGGGCTGCGGACAGATACGGAGTATTTT. Looking up the rest from reference TRBV7-2 and TRBJ2-3 gives the full variable domain: GAGVSQSPSNKVTEKGKDVELRCDPISGHTALYWYRQSLGQGLEFLIYFQGNSAPDKSGLPSDRFSAERTGGSVSTLTIQRTQQEDSAVYLCASSLGLRTDTEYFGPGTRLTVL.

The chain employs TRBV6-5 and TRBJ1-1, with TRBD1 matching 7 bases. With 6 bases clipped from V and 0 bases from J, the junction kept 7 bases outside the gene matches. The CDR3 consists of 15 residues. Germline V gene sequence: CDR1 MNHEY, CDR2 SVGAGI. CDR3 DNA: TGTGCCAGCAGGCAGGGGGGCGACATGAACACTGAAGCTTTCTTT. Its protein product is CASRQGGDMNTEAFF.

The V call is TRBV12-3 or TRBV12-4, the J call TRBJ2-2, with TRBD2 identical over 7 bases. CDR3 length equals 15 residues. Trimming took 6 bases from V and 7 from J; bases not matched to a gene: 11. In nucleotides, the CDR3 is TGTGCCAGCAGCCAAGAAGTAGGGAGGGACGGGGAGCTGTTTTTT. It specifies CASSQEVGRDGELFF.

Points on this clonotype: The missing conserved phenylalanine or tryptophan at the end of this CDR3 makes a read error likely. Because the CDR3's place on the DNA is in doubt, the DNA is left out and the CDR3 is given as listed by TCRdb. This chain joins TRBV14 and TRBJ1-1. The length of the CDR3 is 13 amino acids, counting both ends. Germline V gene sequence: CDR1 SGHDN, CDR2 FVKESK. The CDR3: CASSVRRTDVAEI.

The table lists this clonotype with a count of one. The chain joins TRBV7-6 to TRBJ1-1, with D perhaps TRBD1 (6 bases). The CDR3 totals 14 residues. V was trimmed by 5 bases and J by 1 base, leaving 11 bases between them. Germline V CDR1 and CDR2: SGHVS, FNYEAQ. CDR3 nucleotide sequence: TGTGCCAGCAGCCCTGGGGACACGAACACTGAAGCTTTCTTT. It encodes CASSPGDTNTEAFF.

The chain is built from TRBV20-1 and TRBJ2-3, with D possibly matching TRBD1 (6 bases). V lost 6 bases and J lost 4, with 41 bases in between. CDR1 is DFQATT and CDR2 is SNEGSKA in the germline V gene (reference sequence). The CDR3 spans 22 residues. CDR3 sequence: CSASATSFNASSLQQGADTQYF. The CDR3 DNA follows: TGCAGTGCCTCAGCCACCTCCTTCAATGCCAGCAGTTTACAACAGGGCGCAGATACGCAGTATTTT.

Details on this clonotype: The missing conserved phenylalanine or tryptophan at the end of this CDR3 makes a read error likely. No DNA is shown, since the ends of the CDR3 on it are uncertain; the CDR3 is the one TCRdb lists. The CDR3 protein is CASSPVAFLYEHY. The chain employs TRBV7-2 and TRBJ2-7; the table names TRBD2, a call not compared with the DNA. Germline values: CDR1 SGHTA, CDR2 FQGNSA. The CDR3 is 13 residues long, ends included.

This chain links TRBV20-1 with TRBJ2-5; 9 bases are a match to TRBD1. The trim removed 2 bases at V and 1 base at J, leaving 2 bases unmatched. Germline CDR1 and CDR2: DFQATT and SNEGSKA (reference sequence). This CDR3 has 14 residues. The CDR3 loop is CSARQQGAQETQYF. The DNA for the CDR3 is TGCAGTGCTAGACAACAGGGGGCCCAAGAGACCCAGTACTTC.

The rearrangement uses TRBV15 and TRBJ2-2; weak D call: TRBD1 (7 bases). The ends were cut back, 11 bases at V and 7 bases at J, with 26 bases in the middle. The CDR3 sequence is 16 residues long. Germline V lookup: CDR1 LNHNV, CDR2 YYDKDF (reference sequence). CDR3 in DNA: TGTGCCGCCGCAGGGGGGTTACTTAGGACCGTCGGGGAGCTGTTTTTT. The encoded protein is CAAAGGLLRTVGELFF.

With respect to this clonotype: Possible read error: a much larger clone is one base away. A read error is likely, as this CDR3 ends without the conserved phenylalanine or tryptophan. This chain links TRBV12-3 or TRBV12-4 with TRBJ2-7, with 7 bases identical to TRBD1. With 1 base clipped from V and 2 bases from J, the junction kept 5 bases outside the gene matches. The CDR3 has 15 amino acids. The CDR3 loop is CASSLVTGAPYEQYL. In nucleotides, the CDR3 is TGTGCCAGCAGTTTAGTTACAGGGGCTCCCTACGAGCAGTACTTA.

This clonotype was picked up a small number of times. V gene TRBV24-1 combines with J gene TRBJ1-2; 8 bases are a match to TRBD1. CDR3 length: 17 residues. Germline V gene sequence: CDR1 KGHDR, CDR2 SFDVKD. The trim removed 0 bases at V and 5 bases at J, leaving 10 bases unmatched. The CDR3 DNA sequence: TGTGCCACCAGTGATTTGGAGCAGGGGGCCGCTGAATATGGCTACACCTTC. Protein product: CATSDLEQGAAEYGYTF.

With respect to this clonotype: At one of its ends the junction is not consistent with the germline gene, which may arise from a read error. The gene calls are TRBV9 and TRBJ2-3, with TRBD2 as a possible D gene (7 bases). CDR3 length: 15 residues. Germline CDR1 SGDLS, CDR2 YYNGEE. In DNA form, the CDR3 reads TGTACCAGCAGCGTAGGGACGGGGGGCGTAGACAACAAGTATTTT. Amino acid sequence: CTSSVGTGGVDNKYF.